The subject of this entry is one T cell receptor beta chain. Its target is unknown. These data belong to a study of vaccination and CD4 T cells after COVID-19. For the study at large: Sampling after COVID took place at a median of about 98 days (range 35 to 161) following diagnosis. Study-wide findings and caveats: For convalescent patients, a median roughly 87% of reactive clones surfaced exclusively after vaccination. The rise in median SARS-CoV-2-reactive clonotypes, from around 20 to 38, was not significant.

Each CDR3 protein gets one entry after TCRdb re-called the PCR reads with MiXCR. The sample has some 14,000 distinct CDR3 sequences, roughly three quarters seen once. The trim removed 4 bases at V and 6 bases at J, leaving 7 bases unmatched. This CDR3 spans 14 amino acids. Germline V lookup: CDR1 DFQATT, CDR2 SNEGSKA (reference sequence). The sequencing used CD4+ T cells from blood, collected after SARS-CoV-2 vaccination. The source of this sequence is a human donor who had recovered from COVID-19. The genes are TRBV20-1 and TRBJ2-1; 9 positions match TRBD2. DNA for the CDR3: TGCAGTGCTAAACTAGCGGGTCTAGTCAATGAGCAGTTCTTC. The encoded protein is CSAKLAGLVNEQFF.